This T cell receptor (beta chain) was documented in a study of T cells in Graves' hyperthyroidism and ophthalmopathy. The hyperthyroidism was newly diagnosed and had lasted under 2 months; the patients were aged 18 to 65. Researchers barred patients who had uncontrolled infection, other autoimmune disease, pregnancy or lactation. The germline V gene has CDR1 LGHDT and CDR2 YNNKEL (reference sequence). The CDR3 runs to 14 residues. V lost 5 bases and J lost 4; bases outside the gene matches: 5. The CDR3 regions of TCR beta were amplified from RNA transcripts. The TCR CDR3 first-round RT-PCR relied on the HTBI primer set. TCRdb called the multiplex PCR reads again in MiXCR, with one record for every CDR3 protein. The sample lists fewer than 900,000 distinct CDR3 sequences, roughly 15% seen once, with under 10% in the top ten.

Sample: blood. This receptor was taken from a man aged 18-30 years with Graves' hyperthyroidism. The chain links TRBV3-1 to TRBJ1-1, with TRBD1 matching 9 bases. As DNA, the CDR3 is TGTGCCAGCAGCTCACAGGGGGCGTCCACTGAAGCTTTCTTT. This encodes CASSSQGASTEAFF.